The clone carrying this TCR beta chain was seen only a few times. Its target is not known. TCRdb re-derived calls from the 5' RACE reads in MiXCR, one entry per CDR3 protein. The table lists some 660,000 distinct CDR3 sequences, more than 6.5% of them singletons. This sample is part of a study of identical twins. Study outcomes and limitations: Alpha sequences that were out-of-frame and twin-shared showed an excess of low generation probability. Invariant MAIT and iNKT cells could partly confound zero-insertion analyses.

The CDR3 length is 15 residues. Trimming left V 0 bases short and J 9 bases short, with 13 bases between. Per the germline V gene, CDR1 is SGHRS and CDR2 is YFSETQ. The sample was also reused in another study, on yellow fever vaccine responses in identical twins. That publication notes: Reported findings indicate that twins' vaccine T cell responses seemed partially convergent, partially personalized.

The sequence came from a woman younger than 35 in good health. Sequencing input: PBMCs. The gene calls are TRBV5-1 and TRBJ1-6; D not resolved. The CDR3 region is CASSLDTGSSSPLHF. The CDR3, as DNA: TGCGCCAGCAGCTTGGACACGGGTAGTTCTTCACCCCTCCACTTT.